The sequence of this T cell receptor beta chain was determined in a study of Graves' ophthalmopathy and Graves' hyperthyroidism. Overall study: There was a collection of peripheral blood at initial diagnosis, before any treatment.

The study, taken as a whole, reports: Blood also held most thyroid clonotypes expanded above 0.001 frequency. The model's ophthalmopathy progression predictions had 55% to 71% sensitivity and 72.22% specificity.

The sequenced template was RNA, covering the TCR beta CDR3 region. HTBI primers were used in a first-round RT-PCR, which preceded a second-round multiplex PCR. TCRdb analysed the multiplex PCR reads with MiXCR anew, one entry per CDR3 protein. The sample yields roughly 610,000 distinct CDR3 sequences, over 20% seen once. Stable hyperthyroid donors showed no ophthalmopathy during 18 months follow-up. As to this clonotype: Its antigen is currently unknown.

CDR3 length: 16 residues. The junction had 3 bases not matched to a gene; V was cut back by 0 bases and J by 3 bases. Germline values: CDR1 SGHAT, CDR2 FQNNGV. The material sequenced was peripheral blood. The clonotype comes from a woman between 18 and 29 years old with stable Graves' hyperthyroidism. Some clones in this sample may be carry-over from other donors' samples. The gene calls are TRBV11-2 and TRBJ1-1; TRBD1 matches at 11 bases. The CDR3 reads CASSLEPGQGDTEAFF. The CDR3 DNA follows: TGTGCCAGCAGCTTAGAGCCGGGACAGGGGGACACTGAAGCTTTCTTT.